A selection of T cell receptor beta chains follows, all from one sample in a study of blood T cell repertoires in COVID-19. Data came from immunoSEQ multiplex PCR; TCRdb stores just in-frame clones and leaves some out. This table holds fewer than 250,000 clones, approximately 90% found once. The sequenced sample consisted of PBMCs or T cells enriched from blood (not recorded which). The origin of the receptors is a man between 45 and 60 years old who had been exposed to COVID-19. Each CDR3 is given with its conserved first and last residue. The D gene is left open where the match is weak. Only part of the rows carry a size: once, few, many, or a class if the clone is expanded.

cdr3_nt	cdr3_aa	clone_size	d_call	v_call	j_call
TGCAGCGTTGACCCCGGGGGCACTGAAGCTTTCTTT	CSVDPGGTEAFF	.	.	TRBV29-1	TRBJ1-1
TGTGCCACCAGTGATTTCCGGGTAAACTATGGCTACACCTTC	CATSDFRVNYGYTF	.	.	TRBV24-1	TRBJ1-2
TGTGCCAGCAGTACCCGGACAGGAGGGAATTCACCCCTCCACTTT	CASSTRTGGNSPLHF	.	TRBD1	TRBV6-5	TRBJ1-6
TGCGCCAGCAGCGAGTCCGCCAGGGCCAATGAGCAGTTCTTC	CASSESARANEQFF	.	.	TRBV5-1	TRBJ2-1
TGTGCCAGCAGAGGACGGGGAGCCAAAAACATTCAGTACTTC	CASRGRGAKNIQYF	.	.	TRBV27	TRBJ2-4
TGCGCCAGCAGCTTGCAGGGACAGGGGTTGAGTGGCTACACCTTC	CASSLQGQGLSGYTF	.	TRBD1	TRBV5-1	TRBJ1-2
TGTGCCAGTAGAGGGACAGGCCGGGCTACCACCGGGGAGCTGTTTTTT	CASRGTGRATTGELFF	few	TRBD1	TRBV19	TRBJ2-2
TGCGCCAGCAGCTTGGCCCCGGGGGGGAAGTATTTT	CASSLAPGGKYF	.	TRBD2	TRBV5-1	TRBJ2-3
TGTGCCAGCAGCCTTCAGGCTGGCGAGCAGTTCTTC	CASSLQAGEQFF	.	.	TRBV3-1/TRBV3-2	TRBJ2-1
TGTGCCAGCAGCCAAGATCTCAACACTAACTATGGCTACACCTTC	CASSQDLNTNYGYTF	.	.	TRBV3-1/TRBV3-2	TRBJ1-2
TGTGCCAGCAGTCCTATAGGGGGCGTAGGGCAGCCCCAGCATTTT	CASSPIGGVGQPQHF	.	TRBD1	TRBV2	TRBJ1-5
TGCGCCAGCAGCCGGTCTCAGGGGAGTAATTCACCCCTCCACTTT	CASSRSQGSNSPLHF	.	.	TRBV5-1	TRBJ1-6
TGCGCCAGCAGCTTGGCCGAAACAGGGGGCTACACTGAAGCTTTCTTT	CASSLAETGGYTEAFF	.	TRBD1	TRBV5-1	TRBJ1-1
TGCAGCGTCCAGGGGTTAGTAGAGACCCAGTACTTC	CSVQGLVETQYF	once	.	TRBV29-1	TRBJ2-5
TGTGCCAGCAGCTTCACCGGGACAGGTGGCGGCTACACCTTC	CASSFTGTGGGYTF	.	TRBD1	TRBV11-2	TRBJ1-2
TGTGCCAGCAGGATACTGACAGGAAACTATGGCTACACCTTC	CASRILTGNYGYTF	once	.	TRBV6-5	TRBJ1-2
TGTGCCAGCAGTATTACCCCCCGGCGGGGGATTTACGAGCAGTACTTC	CASSITPRRGIYEQYF	.	TRBD2	TRBV27	TRBJ2-7
TGTGCCACCAGTGATTACGCCGGGACTAGCATTGAGCAGTTCTTC	CATSDYAGTSIEQFF	.	TRBD2	TRBV24-1	TRBJ2-1
TGTGCCAGCAGCGTACAGGGCTACGAGCAGTACTTC	CASSVQGYEQYF	many	.	TRBV7-2	TRBJ2-7
TGTGCCAGCTCACCTAGCGGGGTTAACAATGAGCAGTTCTTC	CASSPSGVNNEQFF	.	TRBD2	TRBV18	TRBJ2-1
TGTGCCACCAGCAGAGATAACGGCCAAGAGACCCAGTACTTC	CATSRDNGQETQYF	.	.	TRBV15	TRBJ2-5
TGCGCCAGCAGCACACCAGGGGCTGGGGCCAACGTCCTGACTTTC	CASSTPGAGANVLTF	.	.	TRBV5-1	TRBJ2-6
TGTGCCTGGAGCGGCAGGGGCAACACCGGGGAGCTGTTTTTT	CAWSGRGNTGELFF	once	.	TRBV30	TRBJ2-2
TGTGCCAGCAGGCAAACGAAAAGACAGGCCTACGAGCAGTACTTC	CASRQTKRQAYEQYF	.	.	TRBV6-5	TRBJ2-7
TGTGCCAGCAGCTTAGAGGGACAGGGAGATGAAAAACTGTTTTTT	CASSLEGQGDEKLFF	.	TRBD1	TRBV11-3	TRBJ1-4
TGTGCCAGCAGTGAAAAGTGGGACTCGAAGGCTTTCTTT	CASSEKWDSKAFF	.	.	TRBV2	TRBJ1-1
TGTGCCAGCAGGGTGACAGGGAAGGGGTCACCCCTCCACTTT	CASRVTGKGSPLHF	.	TRBD1	TRBV28	TRBJ1-6
TGTGCCACCACACCAGGGAACTCTCCCTACAATGAGCAGTTCTTC	CATTPGNSPYNEQFF	.	.	TRBV5-8	TRBJ2-1
TGCGCCAGCAGCCCGGGACAGTCGGGTAATGAAAAACTGTTTTTT	CASSPGQSGNEKLFF	.	TRBD1	TRBV5-1	TRBJ1-4
TGTGCCAGCAGTCGGGACTTTTCCTATAATTCACCCCTCCACTTT	CASSRDFSYNSPLHF	.	.	TRBV28	TRBJ1-6
TGCGCCAGCAGCCAAATAGGGACAGCGGTGGTCAATGAGCAGTTCTTC	CASSQIGTAVVNEQFF	.	TRBD1	TRBV4-1	TRBJ2-1
TGTGCCAGCTCTCTACAGGGGGGCTACGAGCAGTACTTC	CASSLQGGYEQYF	.	TRBD1	TRBV18	TRBJ2-7
TGTGCCAGTAGTATTTTACCCTTGGACAGTGATAGCAATCAGCCCCAGCATTTT	CASSILPLDSDSNQPQHF	.	.	TRBV19	TRBJ1-5
TGTGCCAGCAGAACGGACAGGGTGGCCTACGAGCAGTACTTC	CASRTDRVAYEQYF	.	TRBD1	TRBV5-6	TRBJ2-7
TGTGCCAGCAGCTTAGGCCCACAGGGGGCCGTCCCAGACTATGGCTACACCTTC	CASSLGPQGAVPDYGYTF	.	TRBD1	TRBV7-2	TRBJ1-2
TGTGCCAGCAGCTTGGTTCCCAGGGGGCTGAATCAGCCCCAGCATTTT	CASSLVPRGLNQPQHF	.	TRBD1	TRBV5-8	TRBJ1-5
TGTGCCAGCAGCTCCTACCAGTTCGGGACAGGGGATGAAAAACTGTTTTTT	CASSSYQFGTGDEKLFF	.	TRBD1	TRBV7-9	TRBJ1-4
TGTGCCAGCAGTTCCCCTGCGGGGACCACAGATACGCAGTATTTT	CASSSPAGTTDTQYF	.	.	TRBV28	TRBJ2-3
TGTGCCAGCAGCTTCCGGGTTACCCATTCACCCCTCCACTTT	CASSFRVTHSPLHF	.	.	TRBV7-2	TRBJ1-6
TGTGCCAGCAGTCCGTCTAACGAGCAGTACTTC	CASSPSNEQYF	.	.	TRBV12-3/TRBV12-4	TRBJ2-7